Sequencing of this TCR beta chain was carried out in a study of PD-1 and CTLA-4 blockade in melanoma. The CDR3 is 16 residues long. CDR1 is KGHDR and CDR2 is SFDVKD in the germline V gene. V was pared by 2 bases and J by 5 bases, with 16 bases between. TCRdb's copy holds only in-frame clones and misses some; the assay was immunoSEQ multiplex PCR. The top ten hold 6% to 8% of the sample, which has tens of thousands of clones, about nine tenths seen once. The sequence was obtained from a human donor with melanoma. The chain employs TRBV24-1 and TRBJ2-3, with D possibly TRBD2 on 7 matching bases. Source: CD8+ T cells from peripheral blood, taken before anti-PD-1 treatment. CDR3 sequence reads: CATSDSGGPLEDTQYF. In DNA, the CDR3 is TGTGCCACCAGTGATTCCGGGGGGCCACTGGAAGATACGCAGTATTTT.